The entry below describes one TCR beta chain. This record belongs to a study of blood T cell repertoires in COVID-19. About the research overall: Sites across the United States, Italy and Spain contributed samples from acute and convalescent COVID-19.

Method: immunoSEQ multiplex PCR; TCRdb's copy keeps in-frame clones and lacks some. This table has hundreds of thousands of clones, around 91% appearing once. Donors in Cohort 3 who had recovered were those with two negative PCRs, healthcare professional clearance, or resolution of their symptoms. Looked up from germline, CDR1 is ENHRY and CDR2 is SYGVKD. CDR3 length equals 14 residues. V was pared by 3 bases and J by 4 bases, with 12 bases between. Sequencing was carried out using PBMCs or T cells enriched from blood (not recorded which). This rearrangement joins TRBV10-3 to TRBJ1-1; no reliable D call. This receptor was taken from a man aged 18 to 30 who had recovered from COVID-19. This CDR3 is CAISEWREITEAFF. As DNA, the CDR3 is TGTGCCATCAGTGAATGGAGAGAAATCACTGAAGCTTTCTTT.